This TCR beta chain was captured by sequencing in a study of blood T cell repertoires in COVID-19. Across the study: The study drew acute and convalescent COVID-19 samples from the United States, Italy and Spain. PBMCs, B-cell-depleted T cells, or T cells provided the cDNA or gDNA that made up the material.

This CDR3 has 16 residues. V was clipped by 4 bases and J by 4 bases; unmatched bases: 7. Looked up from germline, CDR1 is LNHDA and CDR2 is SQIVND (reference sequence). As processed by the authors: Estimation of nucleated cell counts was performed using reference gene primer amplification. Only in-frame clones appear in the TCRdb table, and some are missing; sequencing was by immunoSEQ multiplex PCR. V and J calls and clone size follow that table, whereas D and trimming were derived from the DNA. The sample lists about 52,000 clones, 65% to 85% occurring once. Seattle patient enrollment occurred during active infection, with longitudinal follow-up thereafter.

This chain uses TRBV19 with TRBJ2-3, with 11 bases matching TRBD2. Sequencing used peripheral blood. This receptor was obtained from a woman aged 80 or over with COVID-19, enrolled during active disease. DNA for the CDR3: TGTGCCAGTAGTAATATAGCGGGAGGGCCTGCAGATACGCAGTATTTT. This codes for CASSNIAGGPADTQYF.